The 15 T cell receptor beta chains given below trace back to one sample, sequenced in a study of CD8 T cells in ankylosing spondylitis. TCRdb passed the 5' RACE reads through MiXCR, listing each CDR3 protein once. The sample yields 180,000 or so distinct CDR3 sequences, approximately 10% seen once. The source material was blood, either unsorted or a sorted T cell fraction (not recorded which). All receptors derive from a male donor with ankylosing spondylitis or in good health (not recorded which).

In this sample, this clonotype turned up many times. The chain links TRBV7-8 to TRBJ1-6, with D possibly being TRBD1 (5 bases). The germline gives CDR1 SGHVS, CDR2 FQNEAQ. The V end was cut by 5 bases, the J end by 6 bases, with 14 bases between. The CDR3 runs to 15 residues. CDR3 bases: TGTGCCAGCAGCAGAGATGGGGGATCTAATTCACCCCTCCACTTT. Its translation is CASSRDGGSNSPLHF. Together with reference TRBV7-8 and TRBJ1-6, the CDR3 gives the full variable domain: GAGVSQSPRYKVAKRGQDVALRCDPISGHVSLFWYQQALGQGPEFLTYFQNEAQLDKSGLPSDRFFAERPEGSVSTLKIQRTQQEDSAVYLCASSRDGGSNSPLHFGNGTRLTVT.

The sample holds a few counts of this clonotype. The chain is built from TRBV18 and TRBJ2-6; no clear D gene. This CDR3 is 15 amino acids long. V shed 3 bases and J shed 1 base, with 7 bases lying between them. Per the germline V gene, CDR1 is KGHSH and CDR2 is LQKENI. The DNA of the CDR3 is TGTGCCAGCTCACCGCTGGCTTCTGGGGCCAACGTCCTGACTTTC. Translation: CASSPLASGANVLTF.

This clonotype was seen repeatedly, ten times or more. V and J are TRBV10-3 and TRBJ1-2, with 8 nucleotides matching TRBD1. Germline V gene lookup returns CDR1 ENHRY and CDR2 SYGVKD. The CDR3 has 13 residues. V was pared by 6 bases and J by 4 bases, with 4 bases of the junction left unmatched. The CDR3 is CAIRPGQAYGYTF. CDR3 DNA: TGTGCCATCAGGCCGGGACAGGCCTATGGCTACACCTTC.

In this sample, this clonotype turned up many times. The chain couples TRBV20-1 to TRBJ2-7; D gene unclear. V lost 3 bases to trimming and J lost 2 bases, with 14 bases between them. Germline values: CDR1 DFQATT, CDR2 SNEGSKA (reference sequence). The CDR3 consists of 14 residues. The DNA for the CDR3 is TGCAGTGCTAGTAATCGCCCATTGACCTACGAGCAGTACTTC. Translated: CSASNRPLTYEQYF.

This clonotype was seen repeatedly, ten times or more. CDR3 nucleotides: TGTGCCAGCAGCTTGGGGTGGACAGGTCCTGGCGAGCAGTACTTC. Amino acids: CASSLGWTGPGEQYF. The chain is built from TRBV7-8 and TRBJ2-7; TRBD1 matches at 7 bases. J was trimmed by 6 bases and V by 3 bases; bases with no gene match: 11. The V gene's germline CDR1 is SGHVS and CDR2 FQNEAQ. The CDR3 covers 15 residues.

The table lists this clonotype with a few counts. The rearrangement links TRBV5-1 to TRBJ2-7; D remains ambiguous. V was trimmed by 6 bases and J by 5 bases, leaving 15 bases between them. The CDR3 has 13 residues. Per germline, CDR1 SGHRS and CDR2 YFSETQ. The CDR3 bases are TGCGCCAGCAAGACGTCCGCCTTGGACGAGCAGTACTTC. This gives the protein CASKTSALDEQYF.

There are many counts of this clonotype. The chain employs TRBV9 and TRBJ2-5; D unclear. Trimming pared 2 bases from V and 5 bases from J, leaving 13 bases between. The CDR3 length is 14 residues. The germline V gene has CDR1 SGDLS and CDR2 YYNGEE. The CDR3 DNA is TGTGCCAGCAGCGTTCTTCGGGTTTCCGAGACCCAGTACTTC. Translated, it gives CASSVLRVSETQYF.

Ten or more counts support this clonotype. CDR3 loop: CSAHPGLAGGPDTQYF. CDR3 coding DNA: TGCAGTGCCCACCCCGGGCTAGCGGGAGGCCCAGATACGCAGTATTTT. This chain connects TRBV20-1 to TRBJ2-3, with 11 positions matching TRBD2. V lost 6 bases to trimming and J lost 4 bases; unmatched junction nucleotides: 12. The CDR3 is made up of 16 amino acids. Germline CDR1 is DFQATT and CDR2 is SNEGSKA (reference sequence).

In this sample, this clonotype turned up a few times. The V gene is TRBV5-1, the J gene TRBJ2-2; a weak D match, TRBD2 (7 bases). The CDR3 is 17 residues long. Trimming cost V 0 bases and J 0 bases, with 12 bases left between them. Germline V gives CDR1 SGHRS, CDR2 YFSETQ. Here the CDR3 reads CASSLEAGASNTGELFF. The CDR3 DNA follows: TGCGCCAGCAGCTTGGAGGCGGGGGCTTCGAACACCGGGGAGCTGTTTTTT. The complete variable domain, with remaining parts taken from reference TRBV5-1 and TRBJ2-2, reads KAGVTQTPRYLIKTRGQQVTLSCSPISGHRSVSWYQQTPGQGLQFLFEYFSETQRNKGNFPGRFSGRQFSNSRSEMNVSTLELGDSALYLCASSLEAGASNTGELFFGEGSRLTVL.

This clonotype was recorded at least ten times. The chain has TRBV29-1 and TRBJ2-7; D not resolved. The V gene's germline CDR1 is SQVTM and CDR2 ANQGSEA. The CDR3 extends over 12 amino acids. V lost 7 bases to trimming and J lost 6 bases, with 16 bases between them. DNA of the CDR3: TGCAGCGCCGAGTTCTTGGGTCGCGAGCAGTACTTC. This codes for CSAEFLGREQYF.

Ten or more counts support this clonotype. The chain has TRBV12-3 or TRBV12-4 and TRBJ2-1; 11 bases are shared with TRBD2. V lost 6 bases, J lost 2 bases, and 3 bases stayed unmatched. This CDR3 spans 15 amino acids. The CDR3 region has the DNA TGTGCCAGCAGCCCACTAGCGGGAGCCTACAATGAGCAGTTCTTC. Translating it yields CASSPLAGAYNEQFF.

This chain joins TRBV5-1 and TRBJ2-1; 14 bases fit TRBD2. Germline V gene lookup returns CDR1 SGHRS and CDR2 YFSETQ. This CDR3 has 18 amino acids. The ends lost 4 bases at V and 3 bases at J; junction bases unmatched: 9. CDR3 amino acids: CASSHGLAGGTLYNEQFF. CDR3 nucleotides: TGCGCCAGCAGCCATGGACTAGCGGGAGGTACCCTCTACAATGAGCAGTTCTTC.

This sequence joins TRBV5-5 and TRBJ2-7; D is perhaps TRBD2 (6 bases). The CDR3 runs to 14 residues. Germline assignment: CDR1 SGHKS and CDR2 YYEKEE (reference sequence). With 0 bases removed from V and 10 bases from J, the gap between germline ends came to 17 bases. This CDR3 reads CASSLAIGTYSQYF. DNA of the CDR3: TGTGCCAGCAGCTTGGCTATCGGGACTTATAGTCAGTACTTC. Drawing the rest from reference TRBV5-5 and TRBJ2-7, the complete variable domain is DAGVTQSPTHLIKTRGQQVTLRCSPISGHKSVSWYQQVLGQGPQFIFQYYEKEERGRGNFPDRFSARQFPNYSSELNVNALLLGDSALYLCASSLAIGTYSQYFGPGTRLTVT.

Of note for this clonotype: This may arise from a read error, as a much more abundant clone is one base away. The chain joins TRBV6-6 to TRBJ1-4; perhaps TRBD1 as D (5 bases). Germline V CDR1 and CDR2: MNHNY, SVGAGI (reference sequence). The CDR3 has 13 residues. The CDR3 sequence is CASSPYPPDKLLF. The DNA for the CDR3 is TGTGCCAGCAGCCCATACCCACCGGACAAGCTGCTTTTT.

The table lists this clonotype with a few counts. The rearrangement links TRBV12-3 or TRBV12-4 to TRBJ2-3, with D possibly matching TRBD1 (6 bases). The CDR3 totals 13 residues. V lost 4 bases and J lost 6, with 11 bases in between. CDR3 DNA sequence: TGTGCCAGCAGTTACCGACAGGCCGATACGCAGTATTTT. Protein product: CASSYRQADTQYF.